These 4 T cell receptor beta chains were all obtained from the same sample, sequenced in a study of vaccination and CD4 T cells after COVID-19. Treatment described: roughly 11-day PBMC culture with coronavirus spike peptide pools or control peptides (ViraFEST assay). These TCRs are of unknown antigen specificity. Cultured CD4+ T cell DNA was sequenced using the Oncomine TCR Beta short-read assay. TCRdb reprocessed the PCR reads via MiXCR and lists one record per CDR3 protein. The data hold 20,000 to 25,000 distinct CDR3 sequences, with approximately 40% observed a single time. The starting material was CD4+ T cells from blood, cultured in vitro, obtained before SARS-CoV-2 vaccination. Every receptor here comes from a human donor who received a COVID-19 vaccine.

J is TRBJ2-6 and V is TRBV5-1; D uncertain. Germline loops: CDR1 SGHRS, CDR2 YFSETQ. V was trimmed by 0 bases and J by 0 bases, leaving 13 bases between them. This CDR3 has 18 residues. The CDR3 reads CASSLGTYVSSGANVLTF. The CDR3 DNA is TGCGCCAGCAGCTTGGGCACCTACGTATCCTCTGGGGCCAACGTCCTGACTTTC.

This clonotype has a handful of counts. The chain uses TRBV7-6 and TRBJ2-3; D gene ambiguous. Germline V gene data show CDR1 as SGHVS and CDR2 as FNYEAQ. CDR3 length: 16 residues. V lost 1 base and J lost 0, with 11 bases in between. CDR3 sequence reads: CASSLVGRHSTDTQYF. CDR3 sequence (DNA): TGTGCCAGCAGCTTAGTCGGCAGGCACAGCACAGATACGCAGTATTTT.

This clonotype has only a few counts. The chain uses TRBV24-1 and TRBJ1-2, with 7 bases lining up with TRBD1. Germline V CDR1 and CDR2: KGHDR, SFDVKD. The CDR3 consists of 15 residues. The V and J ends lost 5 bases and 8 bases, in that order; junction bases with no gene match: 13. The CDR3 here is CATSGGDSPSRGYTF. Written as DNA, the CDR3 is TGTGCCACCAGTGGCGGGGACAGCCCATCACGGGGCTACACCTTC.

This rearrangement joins TRBV20-1 to TRBJ2-7; D not certain. V gave up 2 bases and J gave up 3 bases, with 11 bases separating them. The CDR3 runs 13 residues. Germline CDR1 and CDR2: DFQATT and SNEGSKA (reference sequence). CDR3 region: CSARRTYLYEQYF. The DNA for the CDR3 is TGCAGTGCTAGAAGGACCTATCTCTACGAGCAGTACTTC.